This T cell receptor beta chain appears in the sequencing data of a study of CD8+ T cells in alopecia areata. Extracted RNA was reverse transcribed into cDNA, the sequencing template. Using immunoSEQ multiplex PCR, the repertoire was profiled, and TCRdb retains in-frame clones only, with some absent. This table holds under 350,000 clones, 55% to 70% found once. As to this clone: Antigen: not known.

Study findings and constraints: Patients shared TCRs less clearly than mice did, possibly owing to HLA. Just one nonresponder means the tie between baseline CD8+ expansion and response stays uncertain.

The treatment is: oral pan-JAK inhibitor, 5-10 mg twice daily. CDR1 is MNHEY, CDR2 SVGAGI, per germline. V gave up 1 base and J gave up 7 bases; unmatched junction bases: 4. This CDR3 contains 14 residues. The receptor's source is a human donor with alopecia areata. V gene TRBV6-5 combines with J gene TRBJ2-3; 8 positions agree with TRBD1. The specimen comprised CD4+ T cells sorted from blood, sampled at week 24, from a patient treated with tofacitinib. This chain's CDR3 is CASSYYDRGNTQYF. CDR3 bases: TGTGCCAGCAGTTACTACGACAGGGGTAATACGCAGTATTTT.